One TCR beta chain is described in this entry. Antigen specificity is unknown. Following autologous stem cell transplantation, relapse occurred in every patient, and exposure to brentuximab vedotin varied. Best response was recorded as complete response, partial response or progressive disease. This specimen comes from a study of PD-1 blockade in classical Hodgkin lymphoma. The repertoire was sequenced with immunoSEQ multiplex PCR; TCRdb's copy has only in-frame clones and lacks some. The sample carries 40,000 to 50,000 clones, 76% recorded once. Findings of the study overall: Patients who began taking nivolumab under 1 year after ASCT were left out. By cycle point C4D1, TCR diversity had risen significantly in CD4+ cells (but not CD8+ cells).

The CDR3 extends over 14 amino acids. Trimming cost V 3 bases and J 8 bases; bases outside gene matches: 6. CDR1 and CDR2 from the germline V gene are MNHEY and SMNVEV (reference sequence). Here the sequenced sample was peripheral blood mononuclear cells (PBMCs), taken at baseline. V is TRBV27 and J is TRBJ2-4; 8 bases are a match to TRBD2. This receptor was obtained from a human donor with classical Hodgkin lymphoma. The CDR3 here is CASSFGSGSDIQYF. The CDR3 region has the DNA TGTGCCAGCAGTTTTGGGAGCGGGAGCGACATTCAGTACTTC.